Listed below are T cell receptor beta chains from one sample, sequenced in a study of blood T cell repertoires in COVID-19. TCRdb's copy holds only in-frame clones and misses some; the assay was immunoSEQ multiplex PCR. The sample has hundreds of thousands of clones, 75% to 90% seen once. Specimen: peripheral blood. The receptors were sampled from a woman in her 50s with COVID-19, enrolled during active disease. The CDR3 runs from the conserved cysteine through the conserved F or W. A D gene is named only where the DNA matches it firmly. Expanded clones get a size class; other rows say once, few or many, or leave the size out.

d_call j_call clone_size v_call cdr3_aa cdr3_nt
TRBD1 TRBJ2-1 NA TRBV27 CASSLGTGYNEQFF TGTGCCAGCAGTTTGGGGACAGGTTACAATGAGCAGTTCTTC
TRBD1 TRBJ2-7 NA TRBV30 CAWSVGTAYEQYF TGTGCCTGGAGTGTCGGGACAGCCTACGAGCAGTACTTC
NA TRBJ2-7 NA TRBV19 CASSIDGGTAYEQYF TGTGCCAGTAGTATAGATGGCGGGACGGCCTACGAGCAGTACTTC
NA TRBJ1-2 NA TRBV3-1/TRBV3-2 CASGIQGSYGYTF TGTGCCAGCGGGATTCAGGGCAGCTATGGCTACACCTTC
TRBD1 TRBJ2-2 few TRBV6-5 CASRLDRGNTGELFF TGTGCCAGCAGACTCGACAGGGGGAACACCGGGGAGCTGTTTTTT
NA TRBJ1-2 NA TRBV27 CASSFTPGQPYGYTF TGTGCCAGCAGTTTTACCCCCGGACAACCCTATGGCTACACCTTC
TRBD1 TRBJ2-2 NA TRBV15 CATSSYRGPTGELFF TGTGCCACCAGCTCATACAGGGGGCCCACCGGGGAGCTGTTTTTT
TRBD1 TRBJ1-2 once TRBV9 CASSGTDRVAYGYTF TGTGCCAGCAGCGGGACGGACAGGGTAGCCTATGGCTACACCTTC
TRBD2 TRBJ2-3 NA TRBV4-2 CASSQGARLAGDTDTQYF TGTGCCAGCAGCCAAGGGGCAAGACTAGCGGGAGATACAGATACGCAGTATTTT
NA TRBJ2-1 NA TRBV24-1 CATSDLDRAGGYNEQFF TGTGCCACCAGTGATTTGGATAGGGCAGGGGGGTACAATGAGCAGTTCTTC
NA TRBJ1-4 NA TRBV6-4 CASSDSHSGGEKLFF TGTGCCAGCAGTGACTCACACTCAGGAGGCGAAAAACTGTTTTTT
NA TRBJ2-5 NA TRBV2 CASWAGVQETQYF TGTGCCAGCTGGGCAGGGGTACAAGAGACCCAGTACTTC
NA TRBJ2-7 NA TRBV29-1 CSVKGGIFSPTYEQYF TGCAGCGTCAAAGGCGGCATTTTTTCTCCTACCTACGAGCAGTACTTC
TRBD2 TRBJ2-7 NA TRBV3-1/TRBV3-2 CASSPTTGGRAYEQYF TGTGCCAGCAGCCCCACAACGGGGGGGAGGGCTTACGAGCAGTACTTC
TRBD2 TRBJ2-1 NA TRBV18 CASSPRAGLDYNEQFF TGTGCCAGCTCACCGAGGGCGGGACTAGATTACAATGAGCAGTTCTTC
NA TRBJ1-1 NA TRBV4-3 CASSQDHRGAAEAFF TGCGCCAGCAGCCAAGATCATCGGGGTGCCGCTGAAGCTTTCTTT
TRBD2 TRBJ2-5 NA TRBV11-2 CASSLTSGGGETQYF TGTGCCAGCAGCTTAACTAGCGGGGGAGGAGAGACCCAGTACTTC
NA TRBJ2-5 NA TRBV7-8 CASSLVAGPETQYF TGTGCCAGCAGCTTAGTTGCAGGGCCAGAGACCCAGTACTTC
NA TRBJ2-1 few TRBV6-6 CASSGAAYNEQFF TGTGCCAGCAGCGGAGCGGCCTACAATGAGCAGTTCTTC
NA TRBJ2-7 NA TRBV11-2 CASSPYAGYEQYF TGTGCCAGCAGCCCATATGCGGGGTACGAGCAGTACTTC
NA TRBJ2-1 NA TRBV27 CASSTRRALGNEQFF TGTGCCAGCAGTACGCGGAGGGCCCTCGGGAATGAGCAGTTCTTC
TRBD2 TRBJ2-1 NA TRBV19 CASSSTGRGSDNEQFF TGTGCCAGTAGTAGCACTGGGCGGGGGTCTGACAATGAGCAGTTCTTC
NA TRBJ2-7 NA TRBV27 CASSPNAAAYEQYF TGTGCCAGCAGTCCCAACGCCGCGGCCTACGAGCAGTACTTC
TRBD1 TRBJ1-1 NA TRBV27 CASSPELGGRATEAFF TGTGCCAGCAGTCCCGAGTTAGGGGGCAGGGCCACTGAAGCTTTCTTT
TRBD1 TRBJ2-1 once TRBV18 CASSPGQGNEQFF TGTGCCAGCTCCCCGGGACAGGGAAATGAGCAGTTCTTC
NA TRBJ1-1 NA TRBV3-1/TRBV3-2 CASSQVALRQAHGNTEAFF TGTGCCAGCAGCCAAGTGGCCTTGAGACAGGCCCATGGGAACACTGAAGCTTTCTTT
TRBD2 TRBJ2-7 once TRBV7-9 CASSSGGGRSYEQYF TGTGCCAGCAGCTCAGGTGGCGGGAGGTCCTACGAGCAGTACTTC
NA TRBJ1-4 NA TRBV9 CASSPPGREKLFF TGTGCCAGCAGCCCCCCAGGGCGAGAAAAACTGTTTTTT
TRBD2 TRBJ2-7 NA TRBV7-9 CASSPTGTSGYEQYF TGTGCCAGCAGCCCCACCGGGACTAGCGGGTACGAGCAGTACTTC
NA TRBJ1-4 NA TRBV27 CASSPRARVWATNEKLFF TGTGCCAGCAGTCCACGGGCCAGGGTCTGGGCAACTAATGAAAAACTGTTTTTT
NA TRBJ2-7 many TRBV29-1 CSVDIRGTEQYF TGCAGCGTTGATATTAGGGGGACCGAGCAGTACTTC
TRBD2 TRBJ2-1 NA TRBV11-3 CASSRARTSGMQNEQFF TGTGCCAGCAGCCGAGCGAGAACTAGCGGGATGCAGAATGAGCAGTTCTTC
TRBD1 TRBJ2-4 NA TRBV5-4 CASSLAGGMKNIQYF TGTGCCAGCAGCTTGGCAGGGGGCATGAAAAACATTCAGTACTTC
TRBD2 TRBJ2-5 NA TRBV5-1 CASSFSGRGSETQYF TGCGCCAGCAGCTTTAGCGGGAGGGGCTCAGAGACCCAGTACTTC
NA TRBJ2-2 NA TRBV21-1 CASSKAGGVNTGELFF TGTGCCAGCAGCAAAGCTGGGGGCGTAAACACCGGGGAGCTGTTTTTT
NA TRBJ1-2 NA TRBV2 CASSWRQALGYGYTF TGTGCCAGCAGTTGGAGACAGGCCCTTGGGTATGGCTACACCTTC
NA TRBJ1-1 NA TRBV4-2 CASSQEAGSNPEAFF TGTGCCAGCAGCCAAGAAGCCGGGTCTAACCCTGAAGCTTTCTTT
TRBD1 TRBJ1-4 NA TRBV6-2/TRBV6-3 CASSAQGAYEKLFF TGTGCCAGCAGTGCTCAGGGGGCGTATGAAAAACTGTTTTTT
NA TRBJ1-2 NA TRBV30 CAWSQQGLEGYTF TGTGCCTGGAGTCAGCAGGGTTTAGAAGGCTACACCTTC
TRBD2 TRBJ2-2 NA TRBV3-1/TRBV3-2 CASSHFWLAGRSNTGELFF TGTGCCAGCAGCCACTTTTGGCTAGCGGGACGATCGAACACCGGGGAGCTGTTTTTT
TRBD2 TRBJ2-1 once TRBV7-9 CASSSFPGLAGVRYEQFF TGTGCCAGCAGCTCCTTTCCGGGACTAGCGGGAGTAAGATATGAGCAGTTCTTC
NA TRBJ2-1 few TRBV7-9 CASSLVSGKYNEQFF TGTGCCAGCAGCTTAGTTTCCGGGAAGTACAATGAGCAGTTCTTC
TRBD1 TRBJ1-1 NA TRBV2 CASIPGQGLLAFF TGTGCCAGCATTCCGGGACAGGGGCTTTTAGCTTTCTTT
NA TRBJ2-3 NA TRBV3-1/TRBV3-2 CASSRRGSVHTTDTQYF TGTGCCAGCAGCCGGCGGGGCAGCGTTCACACCACAGATACGCAGTATTTT
NA TRBJ1-2 NA TRBV30 CAWSGGFYGYTF TGTGCCTGGAGTGGAGGATTCTATGGCTACACCTTC
NA TRBJ1-4 NA TRBV3-1/TRBV3-2 CASRKGAALRATNEKLFF TGTGCCAGCAGAAAAGGGGCGGCCTTACGTGCAACTAATGAAAAACTGTTTTTT
NA TRBJ1-2 NA TRBV3-1/TRBV3-2 CASSQGGHGYTF TGTGCCAGCAGCCAAGGGGGGCATGGCTACACCTTC
NA TRBJ2-2 NA TRBV12-3/TRBV12-4 CASRGRGGELFF TGTGCCAGCAGAGGGCGGGGCGGGGAGCTGTTTTTT
NA TRBJ2-5 once TRBV18 CASSPNPGEETQYF TGTGCCAGCTCACCAAACCCAGGGGAGGAGACCCAGTACTTC
TRBD1 TRBJ1-1 NA TRBV19 CASNPGQWNTEAFF TGTGCCAGTAACCCGGGACAGTGGAACACTGAAGCTTTCTTT
NA TRBJ2-1 few TRBV19 CASSLRDFNNEQFF TGTGCCAGTAGCCTAAGGGACTTCAACAATGAGCAGTTCTTC
NA TRBJ1-5 NA TRBV19 CASSPSGSNQPQHF TGTGCCAGTTCCCCGTCAGGGAGCAATCAGCCCCAGCATTTT
NA TRBJ1-1 NA TRBV11-3 CASSLDLSREAFF TGTGCCAGCAGCTTAGATTTAAGCAGGGAAGCTTTCTTT
TRBD2 TRBJ2-1 NA TRBV18 CASSPPRLAGGGAEQFF TGTGCCAGCTCACCACCGAGACTAGCGGGAGGCGGAGCTGAGCAGTTCTTC
TRBD1 TRBJ2-1 NA TRBV19 CASRSRDRGYNEQFF TGTGCCAGTAGATCCCGGGACAGGGGGTACAATGAGCAGTTCTTC
NA TRBJ2-7 NA TRBV18 CASSRHPGDYEQYF TGTGCCAGCTCAAGGCACCCAGGCGATTACGAGCAGTACTTC
TRBD1 TRBJ1-3 NA TRBV6-5 CASSRQGVSGNTIYF TGTGCCAGCAGTAGACAGGGGGTCTCTGGAAACACCATATATTTT
NA TRBJ2-5 NA TRBV2 CASSERAGQRETQYF TGTGCCAGCAGTGAAAGGGCGGGACAGAGGGAGACCCAGTACTTC
TRBD1 TRBJ1-1 NA TRBV19 CASTIGARGQHLRGTEAFF TGTGCCAGTACCATCGGTGCCAGGGGGCAACATTTACGTGGCACTGAAGCTTTCTTT
NA TRBJ1-3 NA TRBV14 CASSPGGYTIYF TGTGCCAGCAGCCCCGGCGGTTACACCATATATTTT